The present T cell receptor (beta chain) was sequenced within a study of blood T cells in healthy people across ages. Study conclusions and caveats: Age showed a roughly linear inverse relationship with TCR beta diversity per million T cells.

In germline, CDR1 is SGHDN, CDR2 FVKESK. The CDR3 runs to 14 residues. A note on this clonotype: The target antigen is unknown. One end of the junction varies from germline; a read error may be responsible.

A J-beta primer mix and a sample-barcoded 5' primer were used in a second PCR of roughly 7 to 12 cycles. A template-switch adaptor that had 12 random nucleotides put a tag on each cDNA molecule. TCRdb re-called the 5' RACE reads with MiXCR, one entry per CDR3 protein. The table includes around 1.5 million distinct CDR3 sequences, about 32% detected once. Healthy Caucasian individuals from Russia aged roughly 6 to 90 served as donors. With each sample, at least 5 micrograms of total RNA were extracted. The chain has TRBV14 and TRBJ2-3; D call uncertain. The material sequenced was blood. This sequence was found in a young woman in good health. The CDR3 nucleotides read TGTACCAGCAGCCAAGGGCTACCCACAGATACGCAGTATTTT. Translation gives CTSSQGLPTDTQYF.